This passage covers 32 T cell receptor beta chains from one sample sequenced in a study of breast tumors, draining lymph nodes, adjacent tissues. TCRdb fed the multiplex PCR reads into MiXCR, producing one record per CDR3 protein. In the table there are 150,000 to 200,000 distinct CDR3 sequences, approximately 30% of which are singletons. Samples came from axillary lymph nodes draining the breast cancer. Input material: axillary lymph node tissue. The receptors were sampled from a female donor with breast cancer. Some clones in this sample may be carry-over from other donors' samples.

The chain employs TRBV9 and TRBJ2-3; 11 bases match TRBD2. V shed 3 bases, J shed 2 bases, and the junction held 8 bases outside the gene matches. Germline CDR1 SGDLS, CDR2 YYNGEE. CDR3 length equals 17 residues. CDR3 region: CASSGRLAGQYTDTQYF. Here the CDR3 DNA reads TGTGCCAGCAGCGGTCGACTAGCGGGGCAGTACACAGATACGCAGTATTTT.

Here the CDR3 DNA reads TGTGCCAGCAGCTTTTCGGCGCCTGAAGCTTTCTTT. Translating it yields CASSFSAPEAFF. The V gene is TRBV12-1, the J gene TRBJ1-1. TRBV12-1 represents a pseudogene. The CDR3 is 12 residues long.

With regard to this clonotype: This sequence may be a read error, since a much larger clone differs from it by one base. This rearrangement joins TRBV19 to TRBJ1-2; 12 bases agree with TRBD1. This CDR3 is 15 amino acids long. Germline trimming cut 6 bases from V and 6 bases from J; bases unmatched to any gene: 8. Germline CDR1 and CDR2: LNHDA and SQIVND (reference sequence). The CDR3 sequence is CASRPGQGARHGYTF. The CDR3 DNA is TGTGCCAGTAGGCCGGGACAGGGGGCGCGGCATGGCTACACCTTC.

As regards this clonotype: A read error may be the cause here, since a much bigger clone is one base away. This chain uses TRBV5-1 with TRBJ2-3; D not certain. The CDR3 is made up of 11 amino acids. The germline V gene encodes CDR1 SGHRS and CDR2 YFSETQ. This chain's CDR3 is CASSAPGTRYF. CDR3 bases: TGTGCCAGCAGCGCCCCAGGTACGCGGTATTTT.

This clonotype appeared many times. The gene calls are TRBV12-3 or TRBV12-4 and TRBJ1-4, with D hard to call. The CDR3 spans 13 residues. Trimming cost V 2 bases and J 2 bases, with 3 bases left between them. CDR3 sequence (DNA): TGTGCCAGCAGTTTAAACACTAATGAAAAACTGTTTTTT. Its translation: CASSLNTNEKLFF.

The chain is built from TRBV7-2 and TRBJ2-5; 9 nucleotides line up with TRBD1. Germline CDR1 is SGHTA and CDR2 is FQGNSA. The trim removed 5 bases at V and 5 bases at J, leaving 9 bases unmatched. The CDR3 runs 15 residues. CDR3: CASSAGDRVWETQYF. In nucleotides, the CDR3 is TGTGCCAGCAGCGCAGGGGACAGGGTGTGGGAGACCCAGTACTTC.

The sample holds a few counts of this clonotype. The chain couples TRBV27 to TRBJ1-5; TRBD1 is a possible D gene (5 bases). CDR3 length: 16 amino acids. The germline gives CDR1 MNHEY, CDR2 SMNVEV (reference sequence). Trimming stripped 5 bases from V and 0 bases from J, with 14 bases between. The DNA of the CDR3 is TGTGCCAGCAGTCCAAGGGGCGATTATAGCAATCAGCCCCAGCATTTT. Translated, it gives CASSPRGDYSNQPQHF.

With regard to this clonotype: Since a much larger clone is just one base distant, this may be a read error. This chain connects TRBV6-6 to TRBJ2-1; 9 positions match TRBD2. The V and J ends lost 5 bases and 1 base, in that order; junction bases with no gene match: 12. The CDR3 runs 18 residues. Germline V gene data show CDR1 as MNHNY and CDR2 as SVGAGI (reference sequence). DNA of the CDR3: TGTGCCAGCAGTCACGGCGTTAGCGGGAGTGCTTCCTACAATGAGCAGTTCTTC. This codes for CASSHGVSGSASYNEQFF.

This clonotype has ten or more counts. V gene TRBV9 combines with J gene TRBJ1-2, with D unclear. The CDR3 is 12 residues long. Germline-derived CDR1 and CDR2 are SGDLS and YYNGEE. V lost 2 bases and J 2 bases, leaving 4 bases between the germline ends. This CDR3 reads CASSVQNYGYTF. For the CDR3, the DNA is TGTGCCAGCAGCGTTCAGAACTATGGCTACACCTTC. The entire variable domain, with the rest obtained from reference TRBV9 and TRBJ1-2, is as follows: DSGVTQTPKHLITATGQRVTLRCSPRSGDLSVYWYQQSLDQGLQFLIQYYNGEERAKGNILERFSAQQFPDLHSELNLSSLELGDSALYFCASSVQNYGYTFGSGTRLTVV.

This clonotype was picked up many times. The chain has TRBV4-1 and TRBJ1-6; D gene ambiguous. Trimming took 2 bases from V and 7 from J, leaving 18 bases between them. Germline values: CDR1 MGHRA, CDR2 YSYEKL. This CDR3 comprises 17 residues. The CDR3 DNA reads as TGCGCCAGCAGCCAACTCTCAACCTCCGGGTCCAATTCACCCCTCCACTTT. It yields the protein CASSQLSTSGSNSPLHF.

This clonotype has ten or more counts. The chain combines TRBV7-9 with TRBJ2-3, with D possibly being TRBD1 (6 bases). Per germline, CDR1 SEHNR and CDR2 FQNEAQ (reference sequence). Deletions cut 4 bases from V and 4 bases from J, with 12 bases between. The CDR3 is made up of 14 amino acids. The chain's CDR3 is CASSSPGTSDTQYF. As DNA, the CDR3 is TGTGCCAGCAGCTCCCCCGGGACATCAGATACGCAGTATTTT.

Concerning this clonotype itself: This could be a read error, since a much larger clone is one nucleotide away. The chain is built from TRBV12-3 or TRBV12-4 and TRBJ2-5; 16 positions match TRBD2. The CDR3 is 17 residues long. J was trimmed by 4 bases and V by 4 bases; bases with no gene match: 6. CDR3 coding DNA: TGTGCCAGCAGTTGGGGGACTAGCGGGGGGGCACTAGAGACCCAGTACTTC. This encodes CASSWGTSGGALETQYF.

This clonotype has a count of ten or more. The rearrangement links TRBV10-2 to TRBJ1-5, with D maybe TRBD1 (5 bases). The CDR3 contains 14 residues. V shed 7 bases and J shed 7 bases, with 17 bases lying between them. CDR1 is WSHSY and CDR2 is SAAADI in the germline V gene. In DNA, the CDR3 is TGCGCCAGCAATGTTTTGGGGCAGGAACAGCCCCAGCATTTT. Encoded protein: CASNVLGQEQPQHF.

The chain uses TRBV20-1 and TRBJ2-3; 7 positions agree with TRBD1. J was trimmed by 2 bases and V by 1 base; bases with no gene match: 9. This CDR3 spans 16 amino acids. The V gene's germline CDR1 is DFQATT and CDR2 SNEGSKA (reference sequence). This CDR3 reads CSARGGTEQLTDTQYF. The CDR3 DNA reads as TGCAGTGCTAGAGGTGGGACAGAGCAACTCACAGATACGCAGTATTTT.

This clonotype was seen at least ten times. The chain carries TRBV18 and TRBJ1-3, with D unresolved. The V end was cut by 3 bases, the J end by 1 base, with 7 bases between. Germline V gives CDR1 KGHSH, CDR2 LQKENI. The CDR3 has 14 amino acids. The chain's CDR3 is CASSPAGSGNTIYF. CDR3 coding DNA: TGTGCCAGCTCACCGGCTGGTTCTGGAAACACCATATATTTT.

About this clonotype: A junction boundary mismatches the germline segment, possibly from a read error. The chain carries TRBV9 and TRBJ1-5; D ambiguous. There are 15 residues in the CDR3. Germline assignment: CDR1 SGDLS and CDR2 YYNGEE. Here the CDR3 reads CAGSVGEYGNQPQHF. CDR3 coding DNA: TGTGCCGGCAGCGTAGGAGAGTATGGCAATCAGCCCCAGCATTTT. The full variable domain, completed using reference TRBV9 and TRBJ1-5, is DSGVTQTPKHLITATGQRVTLRCSPRSGDLSVYWYQQSLDQGLQFLIQYYNGEERAKGNILERFSAQQFPDLHSELNLSSLELGDSALYFCAGSVGEYGNQPQHFGDGTRLSIL.

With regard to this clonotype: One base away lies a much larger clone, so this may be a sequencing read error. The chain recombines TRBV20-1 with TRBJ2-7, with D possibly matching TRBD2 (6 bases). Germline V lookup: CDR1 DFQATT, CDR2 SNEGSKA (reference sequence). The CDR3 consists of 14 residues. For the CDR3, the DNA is TGCAGTGCTGGAGACTGGGACTCCACCTCCGAGCAGTACTTC. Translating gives CSAGDWDSTSEQYF.

Written as DNA, the CDR3 is TGCAGTGCAACGAGGGGGGCAGATACGCAGTATTTT. Its translation: CSATRGADTQYF. The V gene is TRBV20-1, the J gene TRBJ1-4; D may correspond to TRBD1 or TRBD2 (6 bases each). TRBJ2-3 matches the DNA end more closely, so the J call is doubtful. This CDR3 comprises 12 residues. Germline lookup yields CDR1 DFQATT and CDR2 SNEGSKA (reference sequence).

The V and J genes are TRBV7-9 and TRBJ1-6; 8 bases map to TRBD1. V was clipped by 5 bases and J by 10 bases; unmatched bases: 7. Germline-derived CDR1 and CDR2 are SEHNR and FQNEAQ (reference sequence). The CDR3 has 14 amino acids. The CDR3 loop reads CASSRTGPGSPLHF. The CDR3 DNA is TGTGCCAGCAGCCGGACAGGGCCCGGCTCACCCCTCCACTTT.

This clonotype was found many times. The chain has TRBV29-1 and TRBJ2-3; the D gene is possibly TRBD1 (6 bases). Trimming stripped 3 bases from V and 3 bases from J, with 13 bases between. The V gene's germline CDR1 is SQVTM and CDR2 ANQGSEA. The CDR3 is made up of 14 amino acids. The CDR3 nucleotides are TGCAGCGTTGATTGGCAGGGGCAGACAGATACGCAGTATTTT. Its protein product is CSVDWQGQTDTQYF.

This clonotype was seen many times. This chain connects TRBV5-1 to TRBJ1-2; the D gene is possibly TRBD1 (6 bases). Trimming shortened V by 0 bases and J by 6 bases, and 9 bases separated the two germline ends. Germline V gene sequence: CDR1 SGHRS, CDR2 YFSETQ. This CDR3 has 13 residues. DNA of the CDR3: TGCGCCAGCAGCTTGGAACAGGGCCATGGCTACACCTTC. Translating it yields CASSLEQGHGYTF.

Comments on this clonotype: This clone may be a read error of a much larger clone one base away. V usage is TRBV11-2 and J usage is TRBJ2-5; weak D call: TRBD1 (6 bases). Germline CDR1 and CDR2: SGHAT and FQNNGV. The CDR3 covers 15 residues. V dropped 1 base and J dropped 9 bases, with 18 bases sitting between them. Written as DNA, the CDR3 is TGTGCCAGCAGCTTAGGAGGGCTAGCAGGGGTGGCCCAGTACTTC. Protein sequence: CASSLGGLAGVAQYF.

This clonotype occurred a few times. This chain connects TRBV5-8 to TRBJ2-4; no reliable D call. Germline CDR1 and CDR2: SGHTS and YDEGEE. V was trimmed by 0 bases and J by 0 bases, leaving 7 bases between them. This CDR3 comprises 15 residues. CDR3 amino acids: CASSLGEIAKNIQYF. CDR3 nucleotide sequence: TGTGCCAGCAGCTTGGGTGAAATAGCCAAAAACATTCAGTACTTC.

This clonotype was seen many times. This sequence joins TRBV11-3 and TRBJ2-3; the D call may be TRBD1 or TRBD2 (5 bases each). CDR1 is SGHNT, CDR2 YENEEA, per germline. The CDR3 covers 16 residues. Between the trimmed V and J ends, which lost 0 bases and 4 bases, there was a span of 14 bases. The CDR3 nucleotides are TGTGCCAGCAGCTTAGATCCCGCAGGGACGGCAGATACGCAGTATTTT. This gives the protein CASSLDPAGTADTQYF. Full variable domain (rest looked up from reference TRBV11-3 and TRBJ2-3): EAGVVQSPRYKIIEKKQPVAFWCNPISGHNTLYWYLQNLGQGPELLIRYENEEAVDDSQLPKDRFSAERLKGVDSTLKIQPAELGDSAVYLCASSLDPAGTADTQYFGPGTRLTVL.

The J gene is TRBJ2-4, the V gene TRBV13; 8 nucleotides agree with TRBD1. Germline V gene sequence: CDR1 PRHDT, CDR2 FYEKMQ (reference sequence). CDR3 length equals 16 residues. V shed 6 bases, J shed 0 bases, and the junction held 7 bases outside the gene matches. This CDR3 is CASRARQGLAKNIQYF. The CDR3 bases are TGTGCCAGCAGGGCCAGACAGGGGCTAGCCAAAAACATTCAGTACTTC.

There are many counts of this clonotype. CDR3 sequence (DNA): TGCAGTGCTAGAGATAGGGGTCTGGGTGAAAAACTGTTTTTT. This translates into CSARDRGLGEKLFF. The chain is built from TRBV20-1 and TRBJ1-4; weak D call: TRBD1 (5 bases). Trimming shortened V by 0 bases and J by 7 bases, and 12 bases separated the two germline ends. The length of the CDR3 is 14 residues. CDR1 is DFQATT, CDR2 SNEGSKA, per germline (reference sequence).

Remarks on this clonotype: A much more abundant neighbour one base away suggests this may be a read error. The CDR3 is CASSLEGWAQFF. The CDR3, as DNA: TGTGCCAGCAGCTTAGAGGGCTGGGCGCAGTTCTTC. The chain couples TRBV11-2 to TRBJ2-1; D ambiguous. With 0 bases removed from V and 12 bases from J, the gap between germline ends came to 9 bases. The CDR3 has 12 amino acids. The germline gives CDR1 SGHAT, CDR2 FQNNGV.

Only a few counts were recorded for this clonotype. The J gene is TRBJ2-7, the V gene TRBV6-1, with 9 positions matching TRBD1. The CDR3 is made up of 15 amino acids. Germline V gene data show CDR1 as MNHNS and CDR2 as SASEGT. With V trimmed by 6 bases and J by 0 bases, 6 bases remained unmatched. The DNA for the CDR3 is TGTGCCAGCAGGGGGGACAGGGCCACCTCCTACGAGCAGTACTTC. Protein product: CASRGDRATSYEQYF.

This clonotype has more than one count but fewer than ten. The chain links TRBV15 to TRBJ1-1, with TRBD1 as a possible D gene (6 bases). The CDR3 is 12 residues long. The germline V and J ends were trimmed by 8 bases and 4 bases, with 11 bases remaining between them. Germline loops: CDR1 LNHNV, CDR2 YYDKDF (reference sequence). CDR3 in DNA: TGTGCCACCGCAGGGGTGGGCACTGAAGCTTTCTTT. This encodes CATAGVGTEAFF.

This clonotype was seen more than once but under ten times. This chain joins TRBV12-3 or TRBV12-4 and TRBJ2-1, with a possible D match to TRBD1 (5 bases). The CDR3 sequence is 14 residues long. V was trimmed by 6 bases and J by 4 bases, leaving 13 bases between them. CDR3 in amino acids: CASSPPRQYNEQFF. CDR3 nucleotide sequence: TGTGCCAGCAGCCCCCCCCGACAGTACAATGAGCAGTTCTTC.

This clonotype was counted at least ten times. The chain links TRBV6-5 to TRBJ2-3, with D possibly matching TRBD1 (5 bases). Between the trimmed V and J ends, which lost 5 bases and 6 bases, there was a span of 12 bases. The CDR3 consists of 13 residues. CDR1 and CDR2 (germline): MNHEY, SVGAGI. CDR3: CASSQGWGDTQYF. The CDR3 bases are TGTGCCAGCAGTCAGGGTTGGGGTGATACGCAGTATTTT.

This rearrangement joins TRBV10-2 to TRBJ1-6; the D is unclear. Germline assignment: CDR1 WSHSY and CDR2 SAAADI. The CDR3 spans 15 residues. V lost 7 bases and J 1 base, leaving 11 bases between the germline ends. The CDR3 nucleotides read TGCGCCAGCAAAGGCAGGTCATCCTATAATTCACCCCTCCACTTT. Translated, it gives CASKGRSSYNSPLHF.